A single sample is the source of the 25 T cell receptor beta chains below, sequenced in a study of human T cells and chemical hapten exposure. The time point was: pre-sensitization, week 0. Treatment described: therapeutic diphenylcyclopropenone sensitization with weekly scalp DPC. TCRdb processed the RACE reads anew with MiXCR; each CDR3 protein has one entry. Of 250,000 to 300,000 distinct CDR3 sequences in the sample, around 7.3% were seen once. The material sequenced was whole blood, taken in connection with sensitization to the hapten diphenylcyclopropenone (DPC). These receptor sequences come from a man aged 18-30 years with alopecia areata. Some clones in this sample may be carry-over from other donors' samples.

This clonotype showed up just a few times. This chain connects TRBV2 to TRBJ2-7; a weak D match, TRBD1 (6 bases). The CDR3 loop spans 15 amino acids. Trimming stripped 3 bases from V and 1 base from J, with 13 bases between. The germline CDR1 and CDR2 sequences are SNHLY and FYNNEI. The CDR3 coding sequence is TGTGCCAGCAGTGATCTCCAGGGGCGTTCCTACGAGCAGTACGTC. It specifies CASSDLQGRSYEQYV.

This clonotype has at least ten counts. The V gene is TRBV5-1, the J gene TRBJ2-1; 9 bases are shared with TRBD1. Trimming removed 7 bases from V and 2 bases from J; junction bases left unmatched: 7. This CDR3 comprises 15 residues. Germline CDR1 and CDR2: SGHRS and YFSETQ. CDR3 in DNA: TGCGCCAGCCAACAAACAGGGGGCACCTACAATGAGCAGTTCTTC. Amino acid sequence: CASQQTGGTYNEQFF. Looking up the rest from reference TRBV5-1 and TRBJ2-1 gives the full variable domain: KAGVTQTPRYLIKTRGQQVTLSCSPISGHRSVSWYQQTPGQGLQFLFEYFSETQRNKGNFPGRFSGRQFSNSRSEMNVSTLELGDSALYLCASQQTGGTYNEQFFGPGTRLTVL.

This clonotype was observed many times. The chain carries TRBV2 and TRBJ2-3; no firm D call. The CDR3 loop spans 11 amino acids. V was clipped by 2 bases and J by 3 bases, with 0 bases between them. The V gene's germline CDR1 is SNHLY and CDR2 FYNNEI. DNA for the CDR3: TGTGCCAGCAGTGAAACAGATACGCAGTATTTT. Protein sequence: CASSETDTQYF.

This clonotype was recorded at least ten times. CDR3 coding DNA: TGTGCCATCGGCGGACAGGGCATCGGCAATCAGCCCCAGCATTTT. Its translation is CAIGGQGIGNQPQHF. The J gene is TRBJ1-5, the V gene TRBV10-3, with 8 bases aligning to TRBD1. V dropped 8 bases and J dropped 2; count of bases not matched to a gene: 8. The length of the CDR3 is 15 residues. The germline V gene has CDR1 ENHRY and CDR2 SYGVKD.

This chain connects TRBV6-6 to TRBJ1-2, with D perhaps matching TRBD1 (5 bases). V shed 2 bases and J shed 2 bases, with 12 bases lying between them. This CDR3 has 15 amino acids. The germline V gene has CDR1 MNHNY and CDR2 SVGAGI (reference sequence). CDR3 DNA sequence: TGTGCCAGCAGTTACGGGGCAGGCCCGAACTATGGCTACACCTTC. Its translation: CASSYGAGPNYGYTF.

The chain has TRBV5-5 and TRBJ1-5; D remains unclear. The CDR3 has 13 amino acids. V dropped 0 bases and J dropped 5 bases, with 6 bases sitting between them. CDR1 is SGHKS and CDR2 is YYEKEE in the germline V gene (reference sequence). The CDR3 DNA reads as TGTGCCAGCAGCTTGGGACTCCATCAGCCCCAGCATTTT. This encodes CASSLGLHQPQHF.

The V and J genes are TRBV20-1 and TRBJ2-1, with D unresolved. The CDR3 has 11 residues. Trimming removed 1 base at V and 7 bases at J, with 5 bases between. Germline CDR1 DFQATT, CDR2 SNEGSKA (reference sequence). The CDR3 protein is CSARGLNEQFF. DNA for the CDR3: TGCAGTGCTAGAGGTCTTAATGAGCAGTTCTTC.

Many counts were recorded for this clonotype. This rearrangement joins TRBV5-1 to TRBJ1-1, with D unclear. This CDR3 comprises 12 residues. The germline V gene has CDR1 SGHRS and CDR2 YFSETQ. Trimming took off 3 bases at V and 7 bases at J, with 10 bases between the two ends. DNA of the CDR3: TGCGCCAGCAGCTCAAATCTAGGTGAAGCTTTCTTT. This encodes CASSSNLGEAFF.

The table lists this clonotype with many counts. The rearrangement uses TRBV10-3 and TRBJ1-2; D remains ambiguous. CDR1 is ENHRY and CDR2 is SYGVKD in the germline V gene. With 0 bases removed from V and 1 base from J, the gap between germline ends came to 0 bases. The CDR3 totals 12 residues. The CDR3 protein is CAISESNYGYTF. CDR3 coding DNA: TGTGCCATCAGTGAGTCTAACTATGGCTACACCTTC.

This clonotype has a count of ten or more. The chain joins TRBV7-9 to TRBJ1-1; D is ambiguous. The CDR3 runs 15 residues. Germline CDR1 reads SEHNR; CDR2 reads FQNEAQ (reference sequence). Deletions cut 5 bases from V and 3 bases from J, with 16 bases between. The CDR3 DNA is TGTGCCAGCAGCCCAGGAAATTCGGGGTACACTGAAGCTTTCTTT. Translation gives CASSPGNSGYTEAFF.

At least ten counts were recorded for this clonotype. Written as DNA, the CDR3 is TGTGCCAGCAGCAAAGACAGCTACTACACTGAAGCTTTCTTT. Protein sequence: CASSKDSYYTEAFF. The chain couples TRBV21-1 to TRBJ1-1. TRBV21-1 has pseudogene status. CDR3 length: 14 amino acids.

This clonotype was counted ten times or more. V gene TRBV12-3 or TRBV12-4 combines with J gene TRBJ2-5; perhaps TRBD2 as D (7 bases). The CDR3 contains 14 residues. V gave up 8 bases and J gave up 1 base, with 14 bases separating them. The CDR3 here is CASRWGGPQETQYF. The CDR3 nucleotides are TGTGCCAGCCGATGGGGGGGGCCCCAAGAGACCCAGTACTTC.

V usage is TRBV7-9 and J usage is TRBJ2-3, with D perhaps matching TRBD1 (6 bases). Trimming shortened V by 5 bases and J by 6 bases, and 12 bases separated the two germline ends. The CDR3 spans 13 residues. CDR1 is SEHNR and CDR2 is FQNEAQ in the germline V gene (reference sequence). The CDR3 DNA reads TGTGCCAGCAGCATCAGGGGCCCTGATACGCAGTATTTT. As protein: CASSIRGPDTQYF.

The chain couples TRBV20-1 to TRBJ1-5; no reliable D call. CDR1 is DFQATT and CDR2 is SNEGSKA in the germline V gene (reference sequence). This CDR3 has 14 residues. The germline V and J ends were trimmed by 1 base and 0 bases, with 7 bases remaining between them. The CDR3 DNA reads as TGCAGTGCTAGAGGGTCAGCTAGCAATCAGCCCCAGCATTTT. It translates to CSARGSASNQPQHF.

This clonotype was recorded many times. CDR3 protein: CSARTGLYSGANVLTF. DNA for the CDR3: TGCAGTGCTAGAACCGGGCTATACTCTGGGGCCAACGTCCTGACTTTC. The chain links TRBV20-1 to TRBJ2-6; D is undetermined. This CDR3 contains 16 residues. V lost 2 bases and J 0 bases, leaving 11 bases between the germline ends. Germline values: CDR1 DFQATT, CDR2 SNEGSKA (reference sequence).

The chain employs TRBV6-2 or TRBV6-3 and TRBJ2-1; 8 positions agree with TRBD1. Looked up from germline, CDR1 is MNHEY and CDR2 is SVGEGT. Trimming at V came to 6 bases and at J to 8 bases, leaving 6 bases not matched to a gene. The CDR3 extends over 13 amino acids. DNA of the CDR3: TGTGCCAGCAGCTGGACAGGGTTCGATGAGCAGTTCTTC. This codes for CASSWTGFDEQFF.

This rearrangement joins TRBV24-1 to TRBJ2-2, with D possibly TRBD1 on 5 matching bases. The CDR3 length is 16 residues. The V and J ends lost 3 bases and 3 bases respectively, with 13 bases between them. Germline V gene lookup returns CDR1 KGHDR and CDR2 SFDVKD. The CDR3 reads CATSDLTVLDTGELFF. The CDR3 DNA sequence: TGTGCCACCAGTGATCTGACAGTACTGGACACCGGGGAGCTGTTTTTT.

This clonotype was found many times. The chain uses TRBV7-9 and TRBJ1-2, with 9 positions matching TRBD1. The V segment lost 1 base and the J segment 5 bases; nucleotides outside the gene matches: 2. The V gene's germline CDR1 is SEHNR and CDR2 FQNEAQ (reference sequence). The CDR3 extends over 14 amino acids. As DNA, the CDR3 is TGTGCCAGCAGCTTAGTTGACAGGGGGTATGGCTACACCTTC. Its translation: CASSLVDRGYGYTF.

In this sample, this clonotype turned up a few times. CDR3 sequence reads: CASSQVGGSYEQYV. The CDR3 DNA follows: TGTGCCAGCAGTCAAGTCGGGGGGTCCTACGAGCAGTACGTC. J is TRBJ2-7 and V is TRBV6-5, with TRBD2 matching 7 bases. CDR1 is MNHEY, CDR2 SVGAGI, per germline. The ends lost 5 bases at V and 1 base at J; junction bases unmatched: 5. This CDR3 has 14 residues.

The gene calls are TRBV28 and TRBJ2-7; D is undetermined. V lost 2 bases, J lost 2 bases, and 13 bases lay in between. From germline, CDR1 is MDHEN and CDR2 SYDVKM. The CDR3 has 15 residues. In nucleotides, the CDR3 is TGTGCCAGCAGTTTAAGCCGGGCCCTCCCCTACGAGCAGTACTTC. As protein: CASSLSRALPYEQYF. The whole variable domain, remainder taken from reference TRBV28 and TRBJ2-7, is DVKVTQSSRYLVKRTGEKVFLECVQDMDHENMFWYRQDPGLGLRLIYFSYDVKMKEKGDIPEGYSVSREKKERFSLILESASTNQTSMYLCASSLSRALPYEQYFGPGTRLTVT.

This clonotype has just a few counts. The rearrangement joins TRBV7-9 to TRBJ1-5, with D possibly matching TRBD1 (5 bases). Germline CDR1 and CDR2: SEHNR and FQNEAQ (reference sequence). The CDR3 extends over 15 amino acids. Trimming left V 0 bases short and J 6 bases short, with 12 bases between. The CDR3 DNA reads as TGTGCCAGCAGCTTAGCTGCGGGGGTCGGTCAGCCCCAGCATTTT. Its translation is CASSLAAGVGQPQHF.

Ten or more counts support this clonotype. The CDR3 region has the DNA TGCAGTGCTAGAGATCCGATCGGCTTTGGCTACACCTTC. Protein product: CSARDPIGFGYTF. V is TRBV20-1 and J is TRBJ1-2, with D unresolved. Germline V gene lookup returns CDR1 DFQATT and CDR2 SNEGSKA (reference sequence). The CDR3 runs 13 residues. The V and J ends lost 0 bases and 7 bases respectively, with 12 bases between them.

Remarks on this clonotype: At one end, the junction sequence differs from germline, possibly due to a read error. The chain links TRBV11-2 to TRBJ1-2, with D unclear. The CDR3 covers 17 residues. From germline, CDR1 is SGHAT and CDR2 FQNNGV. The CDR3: CVSSPRVRGRREYGYTF. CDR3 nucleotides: TGTGTCAGCAGCCCACGGGTCCGCGGACGGAGAGAGTATGGCTACACCTTC.

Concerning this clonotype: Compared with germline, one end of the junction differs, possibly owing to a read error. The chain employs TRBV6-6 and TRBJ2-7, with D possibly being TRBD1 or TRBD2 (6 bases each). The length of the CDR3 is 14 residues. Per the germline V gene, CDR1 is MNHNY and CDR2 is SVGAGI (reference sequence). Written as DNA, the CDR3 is TGTGTCAGCGGGTCTACAGGGAAATCCTACGAGCAGTACTTC. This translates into CVSGSTGKSYEQYF.

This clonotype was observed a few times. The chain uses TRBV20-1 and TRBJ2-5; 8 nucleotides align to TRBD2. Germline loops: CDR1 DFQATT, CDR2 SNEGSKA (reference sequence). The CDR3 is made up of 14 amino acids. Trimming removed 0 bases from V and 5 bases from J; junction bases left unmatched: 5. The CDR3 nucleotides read TGCAGTGCTAGAGACGGGACTAGTGTGGAGACCCAGTACTTC. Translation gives CSARDGTSVETQYF.